This T cell receptor beta chain was captured in a study of blood T cell repertoires in COVID-19. Source study methods: The authors estimated nucleated cell counts from reference gene primer amplification. Sequencing was performed with immunoSEQ multiplex PCR; in TCRdb, only in-frame clones are kept and a portion is missing. D and trimming come from the DNA, and the V and J calls and clone size come from that table. The sample has 200,000 to 250,000 clones, approximately 85% seen once; the top ten hold approximately 4.5%. This CDR3 is built from 14 residues. Trimming took 7 bases from V and 1 from J; bases not matched to a gene: 4. Germline CDR1 reads LNHDA; CDR2 reads SQIVND (reference sequence). This clone was observed a single time.

The chain has TRBV19 and TRBJ1-2; 9 bases are a match to TRBD1. The sequenced sample consisted of peripheral blood. This sequence originates from a woman in her 70s with acute or convalescent COVID-19. CDR3 DNA sequence: TGTGCCAGTATCCGGACAGGGGATAACTATGGCTACACCTTC. It is translated as CASIRTGDNYGYTF.